This T cell receptor beta chain originates from a study of cytomegalovirus exposure and HLA in healthy donors. Whole-study findings and limits: A later analysis showed TCR association rates differing by HLA locus, peaking at DRB1 and lowest at HLA-C.

Remarks on this clone: As yet, its antigen is unknown.

This CDR3 has 16 amino acids. Germline V gene data show CDR1 as LNHNV and CDR2 as YYDKDF (reference sequence). V was clipped by 1 base and J by 9 bases; unmatched bases: 6. 13 Jbeta primers and 60 Vbeta primers were used for the PCR. The assay was immunoSEQ multiplex PCR, and TCRdb's table has in-frame clones only and misses some. Here the sample spans approximately 150,000 clones, around 75% being singletons. The receptor comes from a man aged 18-30 years in good health and CMV-seropositive. This chain uses TRBV15 with TRBJ2-7; 16 bases are a match to TRBD2. Material: PBMCs. The chain's CDR3 is CATSRGGGTSGRGQYF. CDR3 coding DNA: TGTGCCACCAGCAGAGGAGGCGGGACTAGCGGGAGGGGGCAGTACTTC.